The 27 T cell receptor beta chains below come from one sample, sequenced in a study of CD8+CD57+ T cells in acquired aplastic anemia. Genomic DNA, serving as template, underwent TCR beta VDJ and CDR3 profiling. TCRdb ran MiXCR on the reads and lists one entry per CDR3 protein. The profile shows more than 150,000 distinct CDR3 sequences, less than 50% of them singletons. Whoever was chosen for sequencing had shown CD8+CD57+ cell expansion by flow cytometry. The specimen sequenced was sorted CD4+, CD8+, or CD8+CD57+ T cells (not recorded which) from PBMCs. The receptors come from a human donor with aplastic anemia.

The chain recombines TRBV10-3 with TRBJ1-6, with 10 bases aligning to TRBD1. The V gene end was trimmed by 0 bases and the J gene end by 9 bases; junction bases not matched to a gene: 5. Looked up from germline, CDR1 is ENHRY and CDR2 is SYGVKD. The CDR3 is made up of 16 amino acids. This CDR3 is CAISESSRDRGSPLHF. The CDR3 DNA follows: TGTGCCATCAGTGAGTCCTCCCGGGACAGGGGTTCACCCCTCCACTTT.

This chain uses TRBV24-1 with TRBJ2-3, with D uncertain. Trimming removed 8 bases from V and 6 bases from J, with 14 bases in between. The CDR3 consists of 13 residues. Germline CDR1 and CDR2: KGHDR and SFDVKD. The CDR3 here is CATTDPTGDTQYF. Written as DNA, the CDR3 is TGTGCCACCACCGACCCTACTGGGGATACGCAGTATTTT.

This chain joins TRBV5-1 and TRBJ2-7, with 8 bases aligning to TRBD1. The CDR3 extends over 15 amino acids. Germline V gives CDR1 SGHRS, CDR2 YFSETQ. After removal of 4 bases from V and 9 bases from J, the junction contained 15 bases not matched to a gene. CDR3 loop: CASSTGQVGTDTQYV. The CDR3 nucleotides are TGCGCCAGCAGCACGGGACAGGTTGGGACAGATACGCAGTACGTC.

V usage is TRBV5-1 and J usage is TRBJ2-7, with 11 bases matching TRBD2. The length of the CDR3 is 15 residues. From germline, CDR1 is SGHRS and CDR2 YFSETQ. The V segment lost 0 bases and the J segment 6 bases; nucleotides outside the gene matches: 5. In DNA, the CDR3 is TGCGCCAGCAGCTTGGAACTAGCGGGGGTCTCCGAGCAGTACTTC. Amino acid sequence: CASSLELAGVSEQYF. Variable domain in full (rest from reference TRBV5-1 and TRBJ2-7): KAGVTQTPRYLIKTRGQQVTLSCSPISGHRSVSWYQQTPGQGLQFLFEYFSETQRNKGNFPGRFSGRQFSNSRSEMNVSTLELGDSALYLCASSLELAGVSEQYFGPGTRLTVT.

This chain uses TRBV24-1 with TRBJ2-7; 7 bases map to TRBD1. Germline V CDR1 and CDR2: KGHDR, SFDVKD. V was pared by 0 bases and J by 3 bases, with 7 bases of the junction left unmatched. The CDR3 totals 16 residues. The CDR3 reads CATSDLNGTVIYEQYF. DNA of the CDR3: TGTGCCACCAGTGATTTGAACGGGACAGTGATCTACGAGCAGTACTTC.

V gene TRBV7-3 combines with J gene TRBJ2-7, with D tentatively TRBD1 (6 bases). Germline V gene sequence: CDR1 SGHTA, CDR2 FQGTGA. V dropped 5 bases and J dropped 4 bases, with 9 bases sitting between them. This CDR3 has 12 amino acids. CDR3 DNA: TGTGCCAGCAGCCAGGACAGTTACGAGCAGTACTTC. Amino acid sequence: CASSQDSYEQYF.

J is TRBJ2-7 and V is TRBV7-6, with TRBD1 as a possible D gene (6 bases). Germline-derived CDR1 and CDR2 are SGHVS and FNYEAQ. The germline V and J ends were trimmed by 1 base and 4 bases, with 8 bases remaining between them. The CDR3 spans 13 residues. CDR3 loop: CASSLDQGYEQYF. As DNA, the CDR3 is TGTGCCAGCAGCTTAGATCAGGGGTACGAGCAGTACTTC.

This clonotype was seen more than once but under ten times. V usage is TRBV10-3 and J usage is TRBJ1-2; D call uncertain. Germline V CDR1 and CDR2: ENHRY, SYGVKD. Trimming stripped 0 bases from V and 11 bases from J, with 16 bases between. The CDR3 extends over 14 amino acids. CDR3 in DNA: TGTGCCATCAGTGAGTCAGGCTTTGGATTTTCTTACACCTTC. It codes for CAISESGFGFSYTF.

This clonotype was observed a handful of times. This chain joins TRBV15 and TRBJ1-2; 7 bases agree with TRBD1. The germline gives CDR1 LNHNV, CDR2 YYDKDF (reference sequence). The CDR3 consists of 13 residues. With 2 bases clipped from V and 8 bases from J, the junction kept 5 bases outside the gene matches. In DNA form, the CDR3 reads TGTGCCACCAGCAGACCCACAGGGGAAGGCTACACCTTC. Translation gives CATSRPTGEGYTF.

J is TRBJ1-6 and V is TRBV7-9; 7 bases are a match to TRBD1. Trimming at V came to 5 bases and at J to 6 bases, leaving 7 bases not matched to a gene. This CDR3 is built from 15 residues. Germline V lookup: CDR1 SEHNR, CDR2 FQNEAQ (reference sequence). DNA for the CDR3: TGTGCCAGCAGCCCTGATGGGACAGCTAATTCACCCCTCCACTTT. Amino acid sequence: CASSPDGTANSPLHF.

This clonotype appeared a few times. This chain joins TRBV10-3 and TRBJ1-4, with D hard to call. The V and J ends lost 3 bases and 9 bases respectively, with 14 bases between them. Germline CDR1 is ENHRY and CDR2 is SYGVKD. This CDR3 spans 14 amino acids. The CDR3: CAISDSIVNQKLFF. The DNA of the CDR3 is TGTGCCATCAGTGACTCAATTGTGAACCAAAAACTGTTTTTT.

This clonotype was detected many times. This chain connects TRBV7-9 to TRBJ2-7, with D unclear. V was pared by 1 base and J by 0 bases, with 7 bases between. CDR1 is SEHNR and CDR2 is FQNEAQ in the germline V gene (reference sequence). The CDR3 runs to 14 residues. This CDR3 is CASSLGESSYEQYF. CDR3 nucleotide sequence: TGTGCCAGCAGCTTAGGAGAAAGCTCCTACGAGCAGTACTTC.

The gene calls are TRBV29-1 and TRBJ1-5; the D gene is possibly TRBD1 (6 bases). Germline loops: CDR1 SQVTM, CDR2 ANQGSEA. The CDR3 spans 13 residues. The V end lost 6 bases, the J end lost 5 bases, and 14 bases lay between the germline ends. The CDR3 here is CSVGTSNDQPQHF. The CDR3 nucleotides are TGCAGCGTAGGGACATCAAATGATCAGCCCCAGCATTTT.

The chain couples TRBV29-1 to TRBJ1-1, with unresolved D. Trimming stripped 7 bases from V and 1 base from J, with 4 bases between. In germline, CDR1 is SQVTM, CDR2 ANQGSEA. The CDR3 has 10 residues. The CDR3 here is CSGRNTEAFF. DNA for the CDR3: TGCAGCGGACGGAACACTGAAGCTTTCTTT.

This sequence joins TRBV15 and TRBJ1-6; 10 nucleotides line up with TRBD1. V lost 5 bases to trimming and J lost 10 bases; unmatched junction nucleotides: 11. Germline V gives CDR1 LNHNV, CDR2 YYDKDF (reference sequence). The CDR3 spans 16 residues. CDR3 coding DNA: TGTGCCACCAGCCGACCCGGGACAGGGGTTAGGTCACCCCTCCACTTT. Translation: CATSRPGTGVRSPLHF.

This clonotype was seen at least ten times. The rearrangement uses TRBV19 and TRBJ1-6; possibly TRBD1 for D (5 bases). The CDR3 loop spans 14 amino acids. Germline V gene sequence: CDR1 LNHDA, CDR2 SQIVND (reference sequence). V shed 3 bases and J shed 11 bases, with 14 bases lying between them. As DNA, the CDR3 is TGTGCCAGTAGTATGGGGGGGGTCTGGACACCCCTCCACTTT. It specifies CASSMGGVWTPLHF.

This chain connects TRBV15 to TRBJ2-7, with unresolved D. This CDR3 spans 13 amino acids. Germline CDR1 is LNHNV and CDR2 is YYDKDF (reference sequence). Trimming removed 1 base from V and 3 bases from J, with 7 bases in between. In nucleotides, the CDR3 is TGTGCCACCAGCAGAGGACGTCTCTACGAGCAGTACTTC. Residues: CATSRGRLYEQYF.

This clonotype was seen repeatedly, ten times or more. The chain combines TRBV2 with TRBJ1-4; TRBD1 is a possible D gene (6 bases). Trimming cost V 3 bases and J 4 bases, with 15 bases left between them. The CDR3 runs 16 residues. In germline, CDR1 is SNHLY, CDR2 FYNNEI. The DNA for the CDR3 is TGTGCCAGCAGTGAGAGATTGACAGGCCTTAATGAAAAACTGTTTTTT. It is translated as CASSERLTGLNEKLFF.

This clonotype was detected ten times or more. CDR3 sequence: CASTAGLNTEAFF. CDR3 sequence (DNA): TGCGCCAGCACGGCAGGGCTAAACACTGAAGCTTTCTTT. The chain joins TRBV5-1 to TRBJ1-1; TRBD1 is a possible D gene (5 bases). This CDR3 spans 13 amino acids. Trimming left V 6 bases short and J 2 bases short, with 11 bases between. The germline CDR1 and CDR2 sequences are SGHRS and YFSETQ.

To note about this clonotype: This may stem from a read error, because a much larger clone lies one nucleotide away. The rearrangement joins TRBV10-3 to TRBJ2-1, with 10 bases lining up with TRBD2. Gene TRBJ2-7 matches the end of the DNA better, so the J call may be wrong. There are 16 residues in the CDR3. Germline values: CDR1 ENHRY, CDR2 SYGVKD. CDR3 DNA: TGTGCCAGCAGTGATAGCCTAGCGGGGGTCTACAATGAGCAGTACTTC. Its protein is CASSDSLAGVYNEQYF.

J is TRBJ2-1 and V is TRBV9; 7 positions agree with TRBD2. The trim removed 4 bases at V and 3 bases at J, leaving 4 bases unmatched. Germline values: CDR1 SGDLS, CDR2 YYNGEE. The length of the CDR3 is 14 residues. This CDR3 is CASSPRTSYNEQFF. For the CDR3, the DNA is TGTGCCAGCAGCCCCAGGACTAGCTACAATGAGCAGTTCTTC. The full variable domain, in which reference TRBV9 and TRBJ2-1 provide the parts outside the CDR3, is DSGVTQTPKHLITATGQRVTLRCSPRSGDLSVYWYQQSLDQGLQFLIQYYNGEERAKGNILERFSAQQFPDLHSELNLSSLELGDSALYFCASSPRTSYNEQFFGPGTRLTVL.

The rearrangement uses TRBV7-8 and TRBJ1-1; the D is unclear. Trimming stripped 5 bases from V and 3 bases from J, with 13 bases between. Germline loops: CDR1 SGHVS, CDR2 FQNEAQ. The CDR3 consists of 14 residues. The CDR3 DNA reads TGTGCCAGCAGCAGGTCGGGGAGGTACACTGAAGCTTTCTTT. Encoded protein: CASSRSGRYTEAFF.

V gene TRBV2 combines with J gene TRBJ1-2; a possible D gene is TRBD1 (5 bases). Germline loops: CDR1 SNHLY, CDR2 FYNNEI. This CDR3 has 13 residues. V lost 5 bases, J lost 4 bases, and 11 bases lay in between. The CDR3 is CASSQTESYGYTF. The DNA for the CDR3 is TGTGCCAGCAGTCAGACAGAATCCTATGGCTACACCTTC.

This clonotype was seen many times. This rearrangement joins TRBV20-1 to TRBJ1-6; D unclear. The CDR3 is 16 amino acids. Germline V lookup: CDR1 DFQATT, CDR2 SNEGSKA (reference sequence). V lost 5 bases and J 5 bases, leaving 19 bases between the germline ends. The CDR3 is CSAALPKGSHNSPLHF. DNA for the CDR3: TGCAGTGCTGCTCTCCCCAAGGGTAGCCATAATTCACCCCTCCACTTT.

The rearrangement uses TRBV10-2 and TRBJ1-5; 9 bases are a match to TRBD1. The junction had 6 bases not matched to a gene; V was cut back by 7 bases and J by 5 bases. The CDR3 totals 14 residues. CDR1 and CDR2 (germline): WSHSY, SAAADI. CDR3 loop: CASTWDRDHQPQHF. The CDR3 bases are TGCGCCAGCACCTGGGACAGGGACCATCAGCCCCAGCATTTT.

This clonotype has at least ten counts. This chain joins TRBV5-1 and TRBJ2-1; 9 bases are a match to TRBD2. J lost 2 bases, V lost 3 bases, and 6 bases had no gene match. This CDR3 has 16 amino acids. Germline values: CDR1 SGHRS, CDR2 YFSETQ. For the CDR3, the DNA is TGCGCCAGCAGCTCAAGCGGGGGGAAAACCTACAATGAGCAGTTCTTC. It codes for CASSSSGGKTYNEQFF.

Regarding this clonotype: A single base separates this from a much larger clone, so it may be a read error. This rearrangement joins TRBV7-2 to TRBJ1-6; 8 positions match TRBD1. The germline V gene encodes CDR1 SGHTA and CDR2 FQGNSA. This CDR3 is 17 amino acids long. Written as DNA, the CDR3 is TGTGCCAGCGGCTTAGCCCGGACAGGGAGGACTAATTCACCCCTCCACTTT. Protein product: CASGLARTGRTNSPLHF.